This T cell receptor beta chain was observed in a study of T cell clonality in common variable immunodeficiency. Overall study findings and caveats: Shared TCRbeta clones were fewer between CVID subjects than controls.

Blood samples were heparinized, 5 to 8 ml per donor. This clone was counted ten times or more. The antigen is not known. Coverage ceases 3 residues before the CDR3 finishes, and the germline J gene fills in the end. The protocol was immunoSEQ multiplex PCR, while the TCRdb copy is restricted to in-frame clones and leaves out a portion. The sample was found to contain about 32,000 clones, and every one recurs. Unmatched junction bases numbered 4, after V lost 3 bases and J lost 5 bases. The CDR3 runs to 14 residues. Germline-derived CDR1 and CDR2 are LNHDA and SQIVND (reference sequence). The sequenced sample consisted of peripheral blood mononuclear cells. The chain couples TRBV19 to TRBJ1-5, with 7 nucleotides matching TRBD1. The receptor's source is a person aged 18-69 years in good health. CDR3 DNA (partial): TGTGCCAGTAGTATTAACAGGGGCGATCAGCCC. Protein product: CASSINRGDQP. The complete CDR3 reads CASSINRGDQPQHF.